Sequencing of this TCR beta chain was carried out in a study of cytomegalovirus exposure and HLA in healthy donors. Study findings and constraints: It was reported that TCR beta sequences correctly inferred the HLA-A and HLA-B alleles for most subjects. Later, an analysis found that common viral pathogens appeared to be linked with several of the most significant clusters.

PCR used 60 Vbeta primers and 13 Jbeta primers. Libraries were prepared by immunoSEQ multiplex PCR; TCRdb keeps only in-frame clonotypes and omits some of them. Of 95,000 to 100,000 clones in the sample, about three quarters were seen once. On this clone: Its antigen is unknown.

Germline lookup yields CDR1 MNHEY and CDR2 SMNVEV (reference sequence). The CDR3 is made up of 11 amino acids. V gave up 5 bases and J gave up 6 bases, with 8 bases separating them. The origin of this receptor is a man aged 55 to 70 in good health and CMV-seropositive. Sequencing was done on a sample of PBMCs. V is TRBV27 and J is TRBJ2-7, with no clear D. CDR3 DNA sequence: TGTGCCAGCAGTCAGAATCGCGAGCAGTACTTC. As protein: CASSQNREQYF.